The 28 T cell receptor beta chains below all came from one sample that was sequenced in a study of T-cell reconstitution after alpha-beta-depleted transplantation in children listed by TCRdb under 2016. Points the paper makes about the study in general: Over the following months the frequencies of hyperexpanded clones went down, and after one year T-cell counts and TCRbeta diversity were mostly credited to newly produced T cells.

These TCRs' antigens remain unknown. The meaning of the sample's treatment or condition label: allogeneic hematopoietic cell transplantation with graft depleted of TCRalphabeta T cells and CD19 B cells. Library prep was done by PCR. The sample was run on an Illumina HiSeq 2500. TCR library preparation used molecular barcoding, with unique molecular identifiers applied to normalize quantification of the TCRbeta repertoire. The public reads were reprocessed in TCRdb via fastp at Q25 and MiXCR, keeping in-frame beta chains. Rows with a matching CDR3 protein are joined into one entry that keeps the most common DNA and genes. Present in this sample are around 300,000 distinct CDR3 sequences, roughly 8.2% of which were seen just once. The ten largest account for over 7.5% of the sample. The sequences come from peripheral blood, collected 360 days after TCRalphabeta/CD19-depleted stem cell transplant. Receptors originate from a female patient aged 2-15 years who had a stem cell transplant for Fanconi anemia, so the T cells may come from the graft donor.

V is TRBV3-1 and J is TRBJ1-5, with 10 bases fitting TRBD1. The CDR3 spans 18 residues. The germline gives CDR1 LGHDT, CDR2 YNNKEL (reference sequence). The V and J ends lost 0 bases and 6 bases, in that order; junction bases with no gene match: 11. The CDR3 reads CASSQERPGTGVIQPQHF. DNA of the CDR3: TGTGCCAGCAGCCAAGAGAGGCCGGGGACAGGGGTTATTCAGCCCCAGCATTTT.

This clonotype was seen repeatedly, ten times or more. The gene calls are TRBV28 and TRBJ1-4; D ambiguous. Germline V gene sequence: CDR1 MDHEN, CDR2 SYDVKM. This CDR3 has 15 residues. Trimming took off 5 bases at V and 8 bases at J, with 18 bases between the two ends. As DNA, the CDR3 is TGTGCCAGCAGTGCCACTCGACACTTTCGAGAAAAACTGTTTTTT. Amino acid sequence: CASSATRHFREKLFF. The full variable domain, its missing parts supplied by reference TRBV28 and TRBJ1-4, is DVKVTQSSRYLVKRTGEKVFLECVQDMDHENMFWYRQDPGLGLRLIYFSYDVKMKEKGDIPEGYSVSREKKERFSLILESASTNQTSMYLCASSATRHFREKLFFGSGTQLSVL.

This clonotype was detected only a few times. In DNA form, the CDR3 reads TGTGCCAGCAGCTTAAGTTGGGGAGGGGCGGATGAGCAGTTCTTC. Translated: CASSLSWGGADEQFF. V is TRBV7-3 and J is TRBJ2-1; 7 nucleotides line up with TRBD2. The CDR3 sequence is 15 residues long. Per germline, CDR1 SGHTA and CDR2 FQGTGA. With 1 base clipped from V and 8 bases from J, the junction kept 8 bases outside the gene matches.

This clonotype has at least ten counts. The chain employs TRBV7-8 and TRBJ2-7; TRBD2 aligns across 9 bases. The CDR3 covers 14 residues. J was trimmed by 2 bases and V by 4 bases; bases with no gene match: 3. Germline-derived CDR1 and CDR2 are SGHVS and FQNEAQ. The CDR3 region is CASSYERGAYEQYF. In nucleotides, the CDR3 is TGTGCCAGCAGCTATGAGCGGGGGGCCTACGAGCAGTACTTC.

In this sample, this clonotype turned up a few times. The chain has TRBV5-1 and TRBJ1-1, with D maybe TRBD1 (5 bases). Trimming shortened V by 1 base and J by 1 base, and 11 bases separated the two germline ends. From germline, CDR1 is SGHRS and CDR2 YFSETQ. This CDR3 comprises 15 residues. In DNA form, the CDR3 reads TGCGCCAGCAGCTTGCCCGCCGGGGGGAACACTGAAGCTTTCTTT. It translates to CASSLPAGGNTEAFF. Full variable domain (remainder filled in from reference TRBV5-1 and TRBJ1-1): KAGVTQTPRYLIKTRGQQVTLSCSPISGHRSVSWYQQTPGQGLQFLFEYFSETQRNKGNFPGRFSGRQFSNSRSEMNVSTLELGDSALYLCASSLPAGGNTEAFFGQGTRLTVV.

This clonotype was picked up many times. The J gene is TRBJ1-5, the V gene TRBV6-6, with TRBD1 matching over 7 bases. The CDR3 is 16 amino acids. Per germline, CDR1 MNHNY and CDR2 SVGAGI (reference sequence). V trimming: 6 bases; J trimming: 5 bases; junction bases outside the gene matches: 13. In DNA form, the CDR3 reads TGTGCCAGCAGACAGGGGCCTTACCAAGGTCATCAGCCCCAGCATTTT. Amino acid sequence: CASRQGPYQGHQPQHF.

V and J are TRBV7-2 and TRBJ2-5, with D perhaps TRBD2 (6 bases). The CDR3 spans 14 residues. V lost 4 bases, J lost 4 bases, and 13 bases lay in between. The germline V gene has CDR1 SGHTA and CDR2 FQGNSA. The CDR3 region is CASSYDLARETQYF. Here the CDR3 DNA reads TGTGCCAGCAGCTACGACCTAGCGCGAGAGACCCAGTACTTC.

This clonotype was counted only a few times. The chain recombines TRBV28 with TRBJ1-2; D not resolved. The germline gives CDR1 MDHEN, CDR2 SYDVKM. V was cut by 0 bases and J by 4 bases, with 6 bases left in between. This CDR3 spans 13 amino acids. CDR3 in amino acids: CASSLWRSYGYTF. The CDR3 DNA reads as TGTGCCAGCAGTTTATGGAGGTCCTATGGCTACACCTTC.

V and J are TRBV5-6 and TRBJ1-2; tentative D call: TRBD1 (5 bases). The germline V gene has CDR1 SGHDT and CDR2 YYEEEE. The CDR3 totals 13 residues. V shed 3 bases and J shed 6 bases, with 12 bases lying between them. CDR3 bases: TGTGCCAGCAGCTCGGACAATTGGCATGGCTACACCTTC. It encodes CASSSDNWHGYTF.

J is TRBJ2-4 and V is TRBV6-1; a possible D gene is TRBD2 (5 bases). V shed 0 bases and J shed 6 bases, with 15 bases lying between them. Germline V CDR1 and CDR2: MNHNS, SASEGT. CDR3 length: 16 residues. DNA of the CDR3: TGTGCCAGCAGTGAAGCGTTTAGAGGAGGCTCAAACATTCAGTACTTC. This translates into CASSEAFRGGSNIQYF.

This clonotype was found many times. This rearrangement joins TRBV9 to TRBJ1-2; the D gene is possibly TRBD1 (5 bases). This CDR3 spans 13 amino acids. Deletions cut 2 bases from V and 7 bases from J, with 12 bases between. CDR1 and CDR2 from the germline V gene are SGDLS and YYNGEE. CDR3 region: CASSVQDTAGYTF. DNA for the CDR3: TGTGCCAGCAGCGTCCAGGACACCGCTGGCTACACCTTC. Full variable domain (remainder filled in from reference TRBV9 and TRBJ1-2): DSGVTQTPKHLITATGQRVTLRCSPRSGDLSVYWYQQSLDQGLQFLIQYYNGEERAKGNILERFSAQQFPDLHSELNLSSLELGDSALYFCASSVQDTAGYTFGSGTRLTVV.

This clonotype was recorded at least ten times. The chain joins TRBV7-7 to TRBJ2-1; weak D call: TRBD2 (5 bases). The V gene's germline CDR1 is SSHAT and CDR2 FNYEAQ (reference sequence). The CDR3 sequence is 16 residues long. Trimming removed 5 bases at V and 2 bases at J, with 16 bases between. CDR3 sequence: CASSPYRRSPYNEQFF. CDR3 sequence (DNA): TGTGCCAGCAGCCCGTATAGGAGGTCCCCCTACAATGAGCAGTTCTTC.

This clonotype has just a few counts. The chain uses TRBV5-5 and TRBJ1-4, with no clear D. Trimming took off 2 bases at V and 5 bases at J, with 10 bases between the two ends. The germline CDR1 and CDR2 sequences are SGHKS and YYEKEE (reference sequence). The CDR3 has 14 amino acids. The CDR3 DNA reads TGTGCCAGCAGCTTATTGGGAGTAAATGAAAAACTGTTTTTT. It is translated as CASSLLGVNEKLFF.

There are many counts of this clonotype. The chain links TRBV7-6 to TRBJ2-1; TRBD1 is a possible D gene (6 bases). V was trimmed by 2 bases and J by 2 bases, leaving 10 bases between them. CDR1 is SGHVS, CDR2 FNYEAQ, per germline. This CDR3 contains 15 residues. This chain's CDR3 is CASSLLRGPYNEQFF. In DNA form, the CDR3 reads TGTGCCAGCAGCTTACTCAGGGGACCCTACAATGAGCAGTTCTTC.

The genes are TRBV28 and TRBJ2-7; D gene ambiguous. Germline CDR1 reads MDHEN; CDR2 reads SYDVKM. Trimming left V 4 bases short and J 6 bases short, with 10 bases between. The CDR3 covers 12 residues. Here the CDR3 reads CASSSMSSEQYF. DNA of the CDR3: TGTGCCAGCAGTTCAATGTCGAGCGAGCAGTACTTC.

This clonotype was found a few times. The rearrangement joins TRBV19 to TRBJ2-7; D possibly uses TRBD1 or TRBD2 (5 bases each). Looked up from germline, CDR1 is LNHDA and CDR2 is SQIVND (reference sequence). V lost 3 bases to trimming and J lost 0 bases, with 15 bases between them. The CDR3 covers 16 residues. The CDR3 protein is CASSIYSGTGSYEQYF. Written as DNA, the CDR3 is TGTGCCAGTAGTATTTATTCGGGGACGGGCTCCTACGAGCAGTACTTC. The entire variable domain, with the rest obtained from reference TRBV19 and TRBJ2-7, is as follows: DGGITQSPKYLFRKEGQNVTLSCEQNLNHDAMYWYRQDPGQGLRLIYYSQIVNDFQKGDIAEGYSVSREKKESFPLTVTSAQKNPTAFYLCASSIYSGTGSYEQYFGPGTRLTVT.

The rearrangement joins TRBV29-1 to TRBJ1-5; perhaps TRBD1 as D (5 bases). Trimming took off 4 bases at V and 0 bases at J, with 22 bases between the two ends. CDR1 and CDR2 from the germline V gene are SQVTM and ANQGSEA. The CDR3 runs to 18 residues. The CDR3 sequence: CSVVGTFRGSNSNQPQHF. The CDR3, as DNA: TGCAGCGTTGTGGGGACGTTTCGGGGGTCGAATAGCAATCAGCCCCAGCATTTT.

This clonotype was seen many times. This sequence joins TRBV5-1 and TRBJ1-4; no clear D gene. Per the germline V gene, CDR1 is SGHRS and CDR2 is YFSETQ. Trimming took off 0 bases at V and 10 bases at J, with 7 bases between the two ends. The CDR3 contains 12 residues. The CDR3: CASSLAGGKLFF. CDR3 DNA: TGCGCCAGCAGCTTGGCCGGAGGAAAACTGTTTTTT.

Many counts were recorded for this clonotype. CDR3 bases: TGCGCCAGCAGGACGGGCGGGGTGTTGGGTCAGCCCCAGCATTTT. Translation: CASRTGGVLGQPQHF. This rearrangement joins TRBV10-2 to TRBJ1-5; D is undetermined. This CDR3 contains 15 residues. Germline lookup yields CDR1 WSHSY and CDR2 SAAADI. Trimming cost V 6 bases and J 6 bases, with 18 bases left between them.

At least ten counts were recorded for this clonotype. The chain combines TRBV7-4 with TRBJ2-3; tentative D call: TRBD1 (5 bases). The germline CDR1 and CDR2 sequences are SGHVT and SQSDAQ. V was trimmed by 5 bases and J by 2 bases, leaving 17 bases between them. This CDR3 is 16 amino acids long. DNA for the CDR3: TGTGCCAGCAGCCCCTCGGACAAGAGAGTCACAGATACGCAGTATTTT. Its protein product is CASSPSDKRVTDTQYF. The whole variable domain, filled in from reference TRBV7-4 and TRBJ2-3, reads GAGVSQSPRYKVAKRGRDVALRCDSISGHVTLYWYRQTLGQGSEVLTYSQSDAQRDKSGRPSGRFSAERPERSVSTLKIQRTEQGDSAVYLCASSPSDKRVTDTQYFGPGTRLTVL.

This clonotype was counted only a few times. The chain uses TRBV15 and TRBJ2-5; 7 bases agree with TRBD1. V dropped 0 bases and J dropped 2; count of bases not matched to a gene: 6. The CDR3 spans 16 residues. CDR1 LNHNV and CDR2 YYDKDF come from the germline V gene (reference sequence). CDR3 DNA sequence: TGTGCCACCAGCAGAGAAGGGGGCCCTGAACAAGAGACCCAGTACTTC. Encoded protein: CATSREGGPEQETQYF.

Ten or more counts support this clonotype. The V and J genes are TRBV7-8 and TRBJ2-3; 12 bases line up with TRBD2. J lost 3 bases, V lost 5 bases, and 6 bases had no gene match. Per germline, CDR1 SGHVS and CDR2 FQNEAQ. The CDR3 covers 16 residues. In nucleotides, the CDR3 is TGTGCCAGCAGCGGTCGACTAGCGGGGGTTACAGATACGCAGTATTTT. As protein: CASSGRLAGVTDTQYF.

The chain's CDR3 is CASSQITYEQYF. Written as DNA, the CDR3 is TGTGCCAGCAGCCAAATCACCTACGAGCAGTACTTC. The chain has TRBV14 and TRBJ2-7, with no clear D. The V end was cut by 2 bases, the J end by 2 bases, with 4 bases between. The CDR3 totals 12 residues. Germline CDR1 reads SGHDN; CDR2 reads FVKESK.

A few counts support this clonotype. The gene calls are TRBV19 and TRBJ1-1; D is undetermined. Deletions cut 4 bases from V and 4 bases from J, with 10 bases between. The CDR3 runs to 13 residues. Germline CDR1 and CDR2: LNHDA and SQIVND (reference sequence). The CDR3 nucleotides are TGTGCCAGTAGTAATCGGCCGACCACTGAAGCTTTCTTT. This encodes CASSNRPTTEAFF. Full variable domain (remainder filled in from reference TRBV19 and TRBJ1-1): DGGITQSPKYLFRKEGQNVTLSCEQNLNHDAMYWYRQDPGQGLRLIYYSQIVNDFQKGDIAEGYSVSREKKESFPLTVTSAQKNPTAFYLCASSNRPTTEAFFGQGTRLTVV.

This chain links TRBV10-3 with TRBJ1-2, with D maybe TRBD1 (6 bases). V gave up 0 bases and J gave up 3 bases, with 11 bases separating them. Germline assignment: CDR1 ENHRY and CDR2 SYGVKD. The CDR3 runs 15 residues. CDR3 sequence: CAISESTGLDYGYTF. In nucleotides, the CDR3 is TGTGCCATCAGTGAGTCAACAGGGTTGGACTATGGCTACACCTTC.

This clonotype was found many times. This rearrangement joins TRBV24-1 to TRBJ2-7; no firm D call. The V gene lost 9 bases and the J gene lost 3 bases, with 8 bases spanning the gap. Germline CDR1 reads KGHDR; CDR2 reads SFDVKD. The CDR3 sequence is 11 residues long. CDR3 nucleotide sequence: TGTGCCACCGGCTCGGGCTACGAGCAGTACTTC. Translation: CATGSGYEQYF.

This clonotype was seen many times. The rearrangement joins TRBV27 to TRBJ2-1; 9 nucleotides match TRBD2. The CDR3 is 16 residues long. From germline, CDR1 is MNHEY and CDR2 SMNVEV (reference sequence). V dropped 2 bases and J dropped 7; count of bases not matched to a gene: 9. CDR3 in amino acids: CASSLRGLAGNNEQFF. CDR3 in DNA: TGTGCCAGCAGTTTACGGGGCCTAGCGGGAAATAATGAGCAGTTCTTC.

The J gene is TRBJ1-3, the V gene TRBV7-6, with D unclear. Germline V gene lookup returns CDR1 SGHVS and CDR2 FNYEAQ. V dropped 5 bases and J dropped 0 bases, with 20 bases sitting between them. The CDR3 contains 18 residues. The CDR3 region is CASSRNKPQADSGNTIYF. CDR3 nucleotides: TGTGCCAGCAGCCGCAATAAGCCTCAGGCGGACTCTGGAAACACCATATATTTT.